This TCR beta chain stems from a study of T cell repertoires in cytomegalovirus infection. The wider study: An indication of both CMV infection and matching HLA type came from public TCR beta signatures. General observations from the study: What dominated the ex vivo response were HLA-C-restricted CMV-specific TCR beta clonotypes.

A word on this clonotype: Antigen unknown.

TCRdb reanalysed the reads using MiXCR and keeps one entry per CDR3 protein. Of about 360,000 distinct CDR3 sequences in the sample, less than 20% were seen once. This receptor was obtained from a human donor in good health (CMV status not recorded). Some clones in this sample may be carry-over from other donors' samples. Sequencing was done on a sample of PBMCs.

Written as DNA, the CDR3 is TGTGCCAGCAGCTTCCGTGGGGGCGCGTCTGGGGCCAACGTCCTGACTTTC. Translation gives CASSFRGGASGANVLTF. The rearrangement joins TRBV11-2 to TRBJ2-6; TRBD1 is a possible D gene (6 bases). Deletions cut 3 bases from V and 1 base from J, with 13 bases between. CDR1 SGHAT and CDR2 FQNNGV come from the germline V gene. This CDR3 is built from 17 residues.